The T cell receptor (beta chain) under discussion was sequenced for a study of PD-L1 blockade in urothelial cancer. The wider study: In the patient group, about 90% of the roughly 30 were males with bladder-origin urothelial cancer. Blood was subjected to analysis at 3 weeks (second dose) and 6 weeks following treatment start. Blood gave a median approximately 130,000 T cells.

Sequencing was performed with immunoSEQ multiplex PCR; in TCRdb, only in-frame clones are kept and a portion is missing. The profile shows about 72,000 clones, 90% of them singletons. This clone was observed once. The CDR3 length is 16 residues. V trimming: 4 bases; J trimming: 6 bases; junction bases outside the gene matches: 12. Germline-derived CDR1 and CDR2 are SGDLS and YYNGEE. As for time point: pretreatment peripheral blood. Patients' urothelial carcinoma was locally advanced or metastatic. The gene calls are TRBV9 and TRBJ1-4; the match to TRBD1 covers 7 bases. The source was PBMCs, collected around atezolizumab (anti-PD-L1) treatment. This TCR came from a man between 65 and 79 years old with urothelial cancer. In DNA form, the CDR3 reads TGTGCCAGCAGCCAGACGACAGGGCCTCGGGATGAAAAACTGTTTTTT. Amino acid sequence: CASSQTTGPRDEKLFF.